This TCR beta chain comes out of a study of blood T cells in healthy people across ages. Study-level results: Researchers said unsorted PBMCs prevented a conclusive naive versus antigen-experienced comparison. Greater diversity and more naive CD4+ cells were seen in long-lived donors than in aged donors. A roughly linear age-dependent decrease characterized TCR beta diversity per million T cells.

Together with a sample-barcoded 5' primer, a J-beta primer mix was included in a second PCR lasting about 7 to 11 cycles. TCRdb called the 5' RACE reads again in MiXCR, with one record for every CDR3 protein. Of about 640,000 distinct CDR3 sequences detected, roughly 50% appear once; the ten largest clones hold over 35%. Turning to this clonotype: The target antigen is unknown.

Extraction yielded at least 6 micrograms of total RNA per sample. Germline CDR1 is DFQATT and CDR2 is SNEGSKA (reference sequence). The length of the CDR3 is 12 residues. The V end lost 6 bases, the J end lost 6 bases, and 11 bases lay between the germline ends. Material: blood. This sequence originates from a man aged 55 to 70 in good health. The rearrangement links TRBV20-1 to TRBJ1-4; D gene ambiguous. The DNA for the CDR3 is TGCAGTGCCCCGACACCTGATGAAAAACTGTTTTTT. Translating it yields CSAPTPDEKLFF.